This entry lists 7 T cell receptor beta chains sequenced from one sample in a study of graft-versus-host responses after intestinal transplantation. Sequencing was performed with immunoSEQ multiplex PCR; in TCRdb, only in-frame clones are kept and a portion is missing. The sample records approximately 120,000 clones, around nine tenths being singletons. These receptors have no identified antigens. The sequencing here drew on unstimulated CD4+ T cells sorted from spleen or lymph node cells, taken before intestinal transplant. The receptors were sampled from a human donor who received an intestinal transplant.

The chain uses TRBV6-6 and TRBJ1-6, with D unresolved. The CDR3 has 13 residues. In germline, CDR1 is MNHNY, CDR2 SVGAGI (reference sequence). The ends were cut back, 0 bases at V and 14 bases at J, with 11 bases in the middle. The CDR3 nucleotides are TGTGCCAGCAGTTACTCCCCCCCGAGGGCCCTCCACTTT. This gives the protein CASSYSPPRALHF.

The CDR3 here is CASRGGGGPETQYF. In DNA form, the CDR3 reads TGTGCCAGCAGGGGCGGGGGCGGCCCAGAGACCCAGTACTTC. The chain links TRBV27 to TRBJ2-5; D perhaps matches TRBD2 (7 bases). V was clipped by 6 bases and J by 4 bases, with 15 bases between them. The CDR3 runs 14 residues. CDR1 and CDR2 from the germline V gene are MNHEY and SMNVEV (reference sequence).

This chain joins TRBV5-6 and TRBJ2-1, with TRBD1 as a possible D gene (6 bases). The ends were cut back, 3 bases at V and 0 bases at J, with 16 bases in the middle. CDR3 size: 17 residues. In germline, CDR1 is SGHDT, CDR2 YYEEEE. The CDR3 DNA sequence: TGTGCCAGCAGCTCATGGGACAAGGGGTACTCCTACAATGAGCAGTTCTTC. Its translation is CASSSWDKGYSYNEQFF.

The CDR3, as DNA: TGCGCCAGCAGCCCACCTCCGGGACAGGGGGCTGCAAAACTGTTTTTT. It translates to CASSPPPGQGAAKLFF. This rearrangement joins TRBV4-1 to TRBJ1-4; 12 positions agree with TRBD1. CDR3 length: 16 amino acids. Germline loops: CDR1 MGHRA, CDR2 YSYEKL. J lost 10 bases, V lost 4 bases, and 10 bases had no gene match.

The rearrangement uses TRBV5-1 and TRBJ2-7; D unclear. This CDR3 comprises 13 residues. Trimming took off 3 bases at V and 2 bases at J, with 9 bases between the two ends. The V gene's germline CDR1 is SGHRS and CDR2 YFSETQ. CDR3 coding DNA: TGCGCCAGCAGCTACGACGGCACCTACGAGCAGTACTTC. Its translation: CASSYDGTYEQYF.

The chain has TRBV10-1 and TRBJ2-3, with TRBD2 identical over 11 bases. The CDR3 has 17 amino acids. CDR1 is WNHNN, CDR2 SYGVQD, per germline (reference sequence). Trimming removed 0 bases from V and 7 bases from J; junction bases left unmatched: 9. The CDR3 sequence is CASSESASGGSRYTQYF. For the CDR3, the DNA is TGCGCCAGCAGTGAGTCTGCTAGCGGGGGGAGCCGATATACGCAGTATTTT.

The chain combines TRBV5-1 with TRBJ1-2; TRBD1 might be the D (6 bases). The length of the CDR3 is 14 residues. Germline V gives CDR1 SGHRS, CDR2 YFSETQ. V shed 3 bases and J shed 8 bases, with 17 bases lying between them. CDR3 in DNA: TGCGCCAGCAGCTCTATTCCGGGACAAGGGGGCTACACCTTC. This encodes CASSSIPGQGGYTF. Filled out from reference TRBV5-1 and TRBJ1-2, the complete variable domain reads KAGVTQTPRYLIKTRGQQVTLSCSPISGHRSVSWYQQTPGQGLQFLFEYFSETQRNKGNFPGRFSGRQFSNSRSEMNVSTLELGDSALYLCASSSIPGQGGYTFGSGTRLTVV.